What follows are 26 T cell receptor beta chains derived from one specimen sequenced in a study of cytomegalovirus exposure and HLA in healthy donors. PCR primers comprised 60 Vbeta and 13 Jbeta primers. Method: immunoSEQ multiplex PCR; TCRdb's copy keeps in-frame clones and lacks some. The table has around 150,000 clones, about four fifths seen once; the top ten hold about 4.1%. Sequenced: PBMCs. The receptors originated from a woman aged 40 to 50 in good health and CMV-seropositive.

The V call is TRBV19, the J call TRBJ2-7; D not resolved. This CDR3 comprises 14 residues. Trimming removed 1 base at V and 2 bases at J, with 9 bases between. Looked up from germline, CDR1 is LNHDA and CDR2 is SQIVND (reference sequence). CDR3 sequence (DNA): TGTGCCAGTAGTATAGTGGGCGCGACCTACGAGCAGTACTTC. This gives the protein CASSIVGATYEQYF.

This clone was observed a single time. The genes are TRBV7-8 and TRBJ2-3; D may be TRBD1 (6 bases). Germline V gene sequence: CDR1 SGHVS, CDR2 FQNEAQ. CDR3 length: 13 amino acids. V dropped 5 bases and J dropped 5 bases, with 11 bases sitting between them. DNA of the CDR3: TGTGCCAGCAGCCCACTCAGGGGAGATACGCAGTATTTT. It is translated as CASSPLRGDTQYF.

This chain's CDR3 is CASSKEEGLNTEAFF. CDR3 coding DNA: TGTGCCAGCAGCAAGGAGGAAGGGCTGAACACTGAAGCTTTCTTT. This rearrangement joins TRBV21-1 to TRBJ1-1. TRBV21-1 is a recognized pseudogene. CDR3 length: 15 amino acids.

The genes are TRBV30 and TRBJ2-3; 7 bases fit TRBD2. The CDR3 consists of 15 residues. CDR1 is GTSNPN, CDR2 SVGIG, per germline (reference sequence). The V segment lost 4 bases and the J segment 0 bases; nucleotides outside the gene matches: 7. CDR3 loop: CAWKLGTTSTDTQYF. The CDR3 DNA follows: TGTGCCTGGAAACTGGGGACTACTAGCACAGATACGCAGTATTTT. The whole variable domain, remainder taken from reference TRBV30 and TRBJ2-3, is SQTIHQWPATLVQPVGSPLSLECTVEGTSNPNLYWYRQAAGRGLQLLFYSVGIGQISSEVPQNLSASRPQDRQFILSSKKLLLSDSGFYLCAWKLGTTSTDTQYFGPGTRLTVL.

The chain couples TRBV2 to TRBJ2-6; 7 nucleotides line up with TRBD1. This CDR3 region has 18 residues. V dropped 1 base and J dropped 0; count of bases not matched to a gene: 6. Germline V gene lookup returns CDR1 SNHLY and CDR2 FYNNEI. CDR3 loop: CASSEGPGTVSGANVLTF. The CDR3 DNA reads as TGTGCCAGCAGTGAAGGTCCGGGGACAGTCTCTGGGGCCAACGTCCTGACTTTC. Using reference TRBV2 and TRBJ2-6 for the parts outside the CDR3, the full variable domain is EPEVTQTPSHQVTQMGQEVILRCVPISNHLYFYWYRQILGQKVEFLVSFYNNEISEKSEIFDDQFSVERPDGSNFTLKIRSTKLEDSAMYFCASSEGPGTVSGANVLTFGAGSRLTVL.

The chain uses TRBV4-1 and TRBJ1-2; D gene ambiguous. The CDR3 runs to 15 residues. In germline, CDR1 is MGHRA, CDR2 YSYEKL. Between the trimmed V and J ends, which lost 4 bases and 0 bases, there was a span of 12 bases. The CDR3 DNA is TGCGCCAGCAGCCTACCAACACCATCTAACTATGGCTACACCTTC. Its translation is CASSLPTPSNYGYTF.

This clone was seen a few times. Other DNA sequences of this sample code for an identical CDR3. The chain is built from TRBV9 and TRBJ2-2, with TRBD1 identical over 8 bases. The ends lost 2 bases at V and 4 bases at J; junction bases unmatched: 4. The germline V gene encodes CDR1 SGDLS and CDR2 YYNGEE. The CDR3 is 15 residues long. CDR3 sequence reads: CASSVGQGPTGELFF. The CDR3 nucleotides are TGTGCCAGCAGCGTCGGACAGGGCCCCACCGGGGAGCTGTTTTTT.

V and J are TRBV4-1 and TRBJ2-1, with D maybe TRBD2 (6 bases). The CDR3 has 17 amino acids. V dropped 4 bases and J dropped 0 bases, with 16 bases sitting between them. In germline, CDR1 is MGHRA, CDR2 YSYEKL. CDR3 residues: CASSREAGTYSYNEQFF. CDR3 DNA sequence: TGCGCCAGCAGCCGAGAAGCCGGGACTTACTCCTACAATGAGCAGTTCTTC.

The chain uses TRBV5-4 and TRBJ2-1; D is perhaps TRBD2 (5 bases). The length of the CDR3 is 14 residues. V was pared by 3 bases and J by 3 bases, with 10 bases between. Per germline, CDR1 SGHNT and CDR2 YYREEE (reference sequence). The CDR3 loop is CASSWRADYNEQFF. As DNA, the CDR3 is TGTGCCAGCAGCTGGCGAGCGGACTACAATGAGCAGTTCTTC.

This rearrangement joins TRBV28 to TRBJ1-1; TRBD1 is a possible D gene (6 bases). There are 18 residues in the CDR3. The V gene lost 8 bases and the J gene lost 5 bases, with 30 bases spanning the gap. CDR1 and CDR2 from the germline V gene are MDHEN and SYDVKM. CDR3 bases: TGTGCCAGCGGTCTTCGGGGGGCCTACAGGGTATCAGGGACTGAAGCTTTCTTT. It is translated as CASGLRGAYRVSGTEAFF. Complete variable domain (other parts from reference TRBV28 and TRBJ1-1): DVKVTQSSRYLVKRTGEKVFLECVQDMDHENMFWYRQDPGLGLRLIYFSYDVKMKEKGDIPEGYSVSREKKERFSLILESASTNQTSMYLCASGLRGAYRVSGTEAFFGQGTRLTVV.

This chain uses TRBV30 with TRBJ2-2; D is unresolved. V was trimmed by 5 bases and J by 3 bases, leaving 7 bases between them. Germline CDR1 reads GTSNPN; CDR2 reads SVGIG (reference sequence). The CDR3 is 12 amino acids. The CDR3 here is CAWGPDTGELFF. CDR3 coding DNA: TGTGCCTGGGGCCCTGACACCGGGGAGCTGTTTTTT. Full variable domain (rest looked up from reference TRBV30 and TRBJ2-2): SQTIHQWPATLVQPVGSPLSLECTVEGTSNPNLYWYRQAAGRGLQLLFYSVGIGQISSEVPQNLSASRPQDRQFILSSKKLLLSDSGFYLCAWGPDTGELFFGEGSRLTVL.

The CDR3 loop reads CATRTGGTYEQYF. The CDR3 DNA follows: TGTGCCACCAGGACAGGGGGAACCTACGAGCAGTACTTC. The chain employs TRBV28 and TRBJ2-7; 10 nucleotides line up with TRBD1. This CDR3 is 13 amino acids long. Germline CDR1 is MDHEN and CDR2 is SYDVKM. Trimming took 10 bases from V and 2 from J; bases not matched to a gene: 5.

V is TRBV6-1 and J is TRBJ2-3; D uncertain. CDR1 MNHNS and CDR2 SASEGT come from the germline V gene. This CDR3 has 14 residues. V was pared by 1 base and J by 7 bases, with 12 bases between. The CDR3 DNA follows: TGTGCCAGCAGTGAAGGACACCGCAGTTATACGCAGTATTTT. Translated, it gives CASSEGHRSYTQYF.

This clone was seen once. V usage is TRBV6-1 and J usage is TRBJ2-1, with a weak D call TRBD2 (5 bases). CDR3 length: 15 residues. The germline V gene has CDR1 MNHNS and CDR2 SASEGT. Between the trimmed V and J ends, which lost 6 bases and 3 bases, there was a span of 15 bases. CDR3 protein: CASRGIGVNYNEQFF. CDR3 sequence (DNA): TGTGCCAGCAGGGGGATCGGGGTAAACTACAATGAGCAGTTCTTC.

V and J are TRBV28 and TRBJ1-3; the match to TRBD1 covers 7 bases. Germline assignment: CDR1 MDHEN and CDR2 SYDVKM. With V trimmed by 6 bases and J by 0 bases, 2 bases remained unmatched. The CDR3 is 14 residues long. The CDR3 sequence: CASRTGSSGNTIYF. CDR3 bases: TGTGCCAGCAGGACAGGGAGCTCTGGAAACACCATATATTTT.

This clone came up a few times. The chain links TRBV28 to TRBJ1-1; tentatively, D is TRBD1 (6 bases). The CDR3 extends over 14 amino acids. V was shortened by 7 bases and J by 6 bases, with 18 bases between the two germline ends. The germline V gene encodes CDR1 MDHEN and CDR2 SYDVKM. CDR3 sequence: CASITSGARAEAFF. The CDR3 DNA sequence: TGTGCCAGCATCACGTCAGGGGCGCGGGCTGAAGCTTTCTTT.

J is TRBJ1-1 and V is TRBV19; 8 bases line up with TRBD1. The junction had 10 bases not matched to a gene; V was cut back by 6 bases and J by 4 bases. CDR1 is LNHDA and CDR2 is SQIVND in the germline V gene (reference sequence). The CDR3 contains 15 residues. This CDR3 reads CASRFTDRAVTEAFF. CDR3 nucleotide sequence: TGTGCCAGTAGATTTACGGACAGGGCGGTCACTGAAGCTTTCTTT.

The rearrangement joins TRBV10-3 to TRBJ2-3; D might be TRBD1 (6 bases). The CDR3 length is 12 residues. V lost 7 bases and J lost 1, with 6 bases in between. CDR1 and CDR2 (germline): ENHRY, SYGVKD. This CDR3 is CAIKGGTDTQYF. The CDR3 DNA follows: TGTGCCATCAAGGGGGGCACAGATACGCAGTATTTT.

The V gene is TRBV6-5, the J gene TRBJ2-4; TRBD1 aligns across 8 bases. The V gene end was trimmed by 6 bases and the J gene end by 8 bases; junction bases not matched to a gene: 12. This CDR3 region has 15 residues. Germline lookup yields CDR1 MNHEY and CDR2 SVGAGI. CDR3 region: CASSLSQGAYDIQYF. The CDR3 region has the DNA TGTGCCAGCAGCCTCTCGCAGGGGGCGTACGACATTCAGTACTTC.

The chain joins TRBV13 to TRBJ1-2; 10 positions match TRBD1. V dropped 5 bases and J dropped 6; count of bases not matched to a gene: 9. Germline V lookup: CDR1 PRHDT, CDR2 FYEKMQ (reference sequence). CDR3 size: 15 residues. CDR3 sequence (DNA): TGTGCCAGCAGCCTCGACAGGGGGCGGTGGAATGGCTACACCTTC. It codes for CASSLDRGRWNGYTF.

A few counts support this clone. The chain combines TRBV5-1 with TRBJ2-7, with 8 bases identical to TRBD1. The CDR3 consists of 15 residues. Germline loops: CDR1 SGHRS, CDR2 YFSETQ. Germline trimming cut 1 base from V and 5 bases from J; bases unmatched to any gene: 8. The DNA of the CDR3 is TGCGCCAGCAGCTTGCCCGGACAGGGAACCCACGAGCAGTACTTC. Its protein is CASSLPGQGTHEQYF.

This clone was observed a handful of times. The chain is built from TRBV2 and TRBJ2-2; D gene unclear. The V gene lost 6 bases and the J gene lost 3 bases, with 11 bases spanning the gap. CDR1 is SNHLY and CDR2 is FYNNEI in the germline V gene. The CDR3 is 14 residues long. The chain's CDR3 is CASSGSKDTGELFF. The CDR3 DNA sequence: TGTGCCAGCAGCGGGTCTAAGGACACCGGGGAGCTGTTTTTT.

This clone has more than one count but fewer than ten. The chain recombines TRBV2 with TRBJ2-7; 9 bases are shared with TRBD1. CDR3 size: 15 residues. From germline, CDR1 is SNHLY and CDR2 FYNNEI. J lost 5 bases, V lost 1 base, and 6 bases had no gene match. The CDR3 protein is CASSEGGTGSHEQYF. The CDR3 DNA follows: TGTGCCAGCAGTGAAGGAGGGACAGGGTCCCACGAGCAGTACTTC.

This chain uses TRBV30 with TRBJ1-1; no reliable D call. This CDR3 spans 12 amino acids. Trimming cost V 0 bases and J 4 bases, with 6 bases left between them. CDR1 and CDR2 from the germline V gene are GTSNPN and SVGIG (reference sequence). CDR3 loop: CAWSVGGTEAFF. CDR3 sequence (DNA): TGTGCCTGGAGTGTCGGCGGCACTGAAGCTTTCTTT.

The chain recombines TRBV7-2 with TRBJ1-1; possible D gene TRBD1, 5 bases. The germline gives CDR1 SGHTA, CDR2 FQGNSA. This CDR3 spans 15 amino acids. Trimming left V 5 bases short and J 0 bases short, with 13 bases between. The CDR3 loop is CASSRDFVMNTEAFF. Written as DNA, the CDR3 is TGTGCCAGCAGCCGGGACTTCGTGATGAACACTGAAGCTTTCTTT.

This clone showed up just a few times. V gene TRBV6-1 combines with J gene TRBJ1-4; 8 bases line up with TRBD1. Looked up from germline, CDR1 is MNHNS and CDR2 is SASEGT. The length of the CDR3 is 14 residues. J lost 7 bases, V lost 7 bases, and 8 bases had no gene match. CDR3 residues: CASKMDRVVEKLFF. In DNA, the CDR3 is TGTGCCAGCAAGATGGACAGGGTGGTTGAAAAACTGTTTTTT.